These T cell receptor beta chains were read from a single sample in a study of T-cell reconstitution after alpha-beta-depleted transplantation in children. A single record per CDR3 protein comes from TCRdb applying MiXCR to the PCR reads. Here the sample spans roughly 240,000 distinct CDR3 sequences, approximately 8.9% being singletons. This specimen was PBMCs, mostly from graft donor cells, taken 180 days after TCRalphabeta/CD19-depleted stem cell transplant. The receptors here all came from a male patient between 10 and 17 years old who had a stem cell transplant for acute lymphoblastic leukemia, so the T cells may come from the graft donor. The CDR3 runs from the conserved cysteine through the conserved F or W. The D gene is left open where the match is weak. Clone size is not always given. Where it is, it says once, few, many or a class for expanded clones.

>.|many|TRBJ2-3|TRBV10-3
TGTGCCATCAGGGGACCAACAGGAGACCTTAGCACAGATACGCAGTATTTT
CAIRGPTGDLSTDTQYF
>TRBD1|.|TRBJ2-3|TRBV25-1
TGTGCCAGCAACAGGGGACAGGGCCACACAGATACGCAGTATTTT
CASNRGQGHTDTQYF
>.|many|TRBJ2-7|TRBV4-2
TGTGCCAGCAGCCAAGGAGCAGGGACCGAGCAGTACTTC
CASSQGAGTEQYF
>TRBD2|many|TRBJ2-5|TRBV5-1
TGCGCCAGCAGCCCGCGTGGACTAGGCAGGGAGACCCAGTACTTC
CASSPRGLGRETQYF
>.|many|TRBJ2-7|TRBV7-9
TGTGCCAGCAGCTTAATGCAGGGGCCCTACGAGCAGTACTTC
CASSLMQGPYEQYF
>.|many|TRBJ2-7|TRBV5-1
TGCGCCAGCAGTCGGGACTTCTACGAGCAGTACTTC
CASSRDFYEQYF
>TRBD2|many|TRBJ2-7|TRBV2
TGTGCCAGCAGTGAAAGATGGGCTAGCGGGTGCTACGAGCAGTACTTC
CASSERWASGCYEQYF
>TRBD2|many|TRBJ2-3|TRBV24-1
TGTGCCACCAGTGATTTTGGGCGGGAGACAGAAGATACGCAGTATTTT
CATSDFGRETEDTQYF
>.|many|TRBJ2-1|TRBV10-3
TGTGCCATCAGTGATAGAAGCGGGTTCTCCTACAATGAGCAGTTCTTC
CAISDRSGFSYNEQFF
>TRBD2|many|TRBJ2-1|TRBV7-2
TGTGCCAGCAGCCGTCCTGCGGGGGGGAGAACGTTCTTC
CASSRPAGGRTFF
>.|many|TRBJ1-1|TRBV7-8
TGTGCCAGCAGCTTAGAGCTGAACACTGAAGCTTTCTTT
CASSLELNTEAFF
>TRBD2|many|TRBJ2-3|TRBV4-2
TGTGCCAGCAGCAGCTCCCCCCTAGCGGGGGGGCCAACAGATACGCAGTATTTT
CASSSSPLAGGPTDTQYF
>.|many|TRBJ2-1|TRBV6-2/TRBV6-3
TGTGCCAGCAGTTACGCGTATGAGCAGTTCTTC
CASSYAYEQFF
>.|many|TRBJ2-3|TRBV14
TGTGCCAGCAGCCAAGAAGGCGGCCGGGATTCCACAGATACGCAGTATTTT
CASSQEGGRDSTDTQYF
>TRBD1|many|TRBJ1-4|TRBV7-9
TGTGCCAGCGGGAGGACAGGGACTAATGAAAAACTGTTTTTT
CASGRTGTNEKLFF
>TRBD1|many|TRBJ1-1|TRBV28
TGTGCCAGCAGCAGGGGGTGGGGAACTGAAGCTTTCTTT
CASSRGWGTEAFF
>TRBD2|many|TRBJ2-7|TRBV10-3
TGTGCCATCAGTGATAGCGGGCTCACTCCCTACGAGCAGTACTTC
CAISDSGLTPYEQYF
>TRBD2|many|TRBJ2-3|TRBV20-1
TGCAGTGCTAGAGATCGAGCAGCGGGAGGGCCGAGAACAGATACGCAGTATTTT
CSARDRAAGGPRTDTQYF
>.|many|TRBJ1-1|TRBV4-3
TGCGCCAGCAGCCTTACAGGGAAGCGGGCTTTCTTT
CASSLTGKRAFF
>TRBD1|.|TRBJ1-4|TRBV5-6
TGTGCCATGGGCCCCGGATCTCCGGGACAGGGCGGGGAAAAACTGTTTTTT
CAMGPGSPGQGGEKLFF
>TRBD2|many|TRBJ2-2|TRBV18
TGTGCCAGCTCGTCACTAGCGTCGAACACCGGGGAGCTGTTTTTT
CASSSLASNTGELFF
>TRBD2|many|TRBJ2-1|TRBV7-2
TGTGCCAGCAGCCCGATGGGACTAGCGGGAAGCCCCCGCTCCTACAATGAGCAGTTCTTC
CASSPMGLAGSPRSYNEQFF
>.|many|TRBJ1-1|TRBV6-5
TGTGCCGCACAGGGTGTCACTGAAGCTTTCTTT
CAAQGVTEAFF
>.|many|TRBJ2-2|TRBV10-3
TGTGCCATCAGTGAAAAGAGGAACACCGGGGAGCTGTTTTTT
CAISEKRNTGELFF
>.|many|TRBJ1-1|TRBV5-1
TGCGCCAGCATGGAGTCGCCAAAGAACACTGAAGCTTTCTTT
CASMESPKNTEAFF
>.|many|TRBJ1-4|TRBV27
TGTGCCAGCAGGCCCGGGGCAACTAATGAAAAACTGTTTTTT
CASRPGATNEKLFF
>TRBD1|many|TRBJ2-5|TRBV7-6
TGTGCCAGCAGCTTAGGACAGGGACGGAGACAGACCCAGTACTTC
CASSLGQGRRQTQYF
>.|many|TRBJ2-3|TRBV24-1
TGTGCCACCAGTGATCTCCCTAGCGCGAGCATCTCTGACACAGATACGCAGTATTTT
CATSDLPSASISDTDTQYF
>.|many|TRBJ1-4|TRBV12-3/TRBV12-4
TGTGCCAGCAGCCTTAAGGGGACGGAACTGTTTTTT
CASSLKGTELFF
>TRBD1|many|TRBJ2-7|TRBV12-3/TRBV12-4
TGTGCCAGCAGGGGACCGGGACAGGGGAGCTACGAGCAGTACTTC
CASRGPGQGSYEQYF
>TRBD1|many|TRBJ1-4|TRBV11-2
TGTGCCAGCAGCTCGGGGGTACAGGGGGCGTCTAATGAAAAACTGTTTTTT
CASSSGVQGASNEKLFF
>.|many|TRBJ1-1|TRBV20-1
TGCAGTGCTAGAGATAGGAGGAAGGGGGACACTGAAGCTTTCTTT
CSARDRRKGDTEAFF
>.|many|TRBJ1-5|TRBV18
TGTGCCAGCTCACCACGGGGTCCCCCTAATCAGCCCCAGCATTTT
CASSPRGPPNQPQHF
>.|many|TRBJ1-6|TRBV20-1
TGCAGTGCTAGGGGGGGGAGCTCCTATAATTCACCCCTCCACTTT
CSARGGSSYNSPLHF
>TRBD1|many|TRBJ2-7|TRBV20-1
TGCAGTGCTAGAGATAAGGACAGGGGGTACAACGAGCAGTACTTC
CSARDKDRGYNEQYF
>.|many|TRBJ1-4|TRBV14
TGTGCCAGCAGCCATCACGGGAGTGACAACGAAAAACTGTTTTTT
CASSHHGSDNEKLFF
>.|many|TRBJ2-1|TRBV29-1
TGCAGCGTTATTCCAGGGGCTAGCTCCTACAATGAGCAGTTCTTC
CSVIPGASSYNEQFF
>TRBD1|many|TRBJ2-7|TRBV6-2/TRBV6-3
TGTGCCAGCAGCCAGGACAGGGGTCACTCCTACGAGCAGTACTTC
CASSQDRGHSYEQYF
>TRBD1|many|TRBJ1-1|TRBV12-3/TRBV12-4
TGTGCCAGCAGACCCAGGGGGCAGGGCACTGAAGCTTTCTTT
CASRPRGQGTEAFF
>.|many|TRBJ2-5|TRBV15
TGTGCCACCAGCAGAGATGAGACCTTGAGAGAGACCCAGTACTTC
CATSRDETLRETQYF
>.|many|TRBJ1-1|TRBV6-5
TGTGCCAGCAGTTGGGGGGCTGGAGGAATGAACACTGAAGCTTTCTTT
CASSWGAGGMNTEAFF
>TRBD1|many|TRBJ2-1|TRBV28
TGTGCCAGCAGGTCGAGGGGACAGGGGAATGAGCAGTTCTTC
CASRSRGQGNEQFF
>TRBD2|many|TRBJ2-7|TRBV5-5
TGTGCCAGGAGGACTAGCGGGAGAAGTTACGAGCAGTACTTC
CARRTSGRSYEQYF
>TRBD2|many|TRBJ2-7|TRBV10-3
TGTGCCATCAGTGAGTCGGCGGGCGGGAGGGCCCTCTACGAGCAGTACTTC
CAISESAGGRALYEQYF
>.|few|TRBJ2-6|TRBV4-1
TGCGCCAGCAGCCAAGATTCAGGGACCAACGTCCTGACTTTC
CASSQDSGTNVLTF
>TRBD1|many|TRBJ2-1|TRBV5-4
TGTGCCAGCAGCCCGTGGACAGGGGTAGACGAGCAGTTCTTC
CASSPWTGVDEQFF
>TRBD2|many|TRBJ2-1|TRBV20-1
TGCAGTGCTAGTATCCGGGGGGGCTCGTATGAGCAGTTCTTC
CSASIRGGSYEQFF
>.|many|TRBJ2-7|TRBV6-1
TGTGCCAGCAGTGACTGGGGGACAACCCCTCTAGGCGAGCAGTACTTC
CASSDWGTTPLGEQYF
>.|many|TRBJ1-3|TRBV28
TGTGCCAGCAGTCCCCGTTACACGAAGGCTGGAAACACCATATATTTT
CASSPRYTKAGNTIYF
>TRBD2|many|TRBJ2-5|TRBV5-1
TGCGCCAGCAGCCCCAAAGCGGGGAGGGAGACCCAGTACTTC
CASSPKAGRETQYF